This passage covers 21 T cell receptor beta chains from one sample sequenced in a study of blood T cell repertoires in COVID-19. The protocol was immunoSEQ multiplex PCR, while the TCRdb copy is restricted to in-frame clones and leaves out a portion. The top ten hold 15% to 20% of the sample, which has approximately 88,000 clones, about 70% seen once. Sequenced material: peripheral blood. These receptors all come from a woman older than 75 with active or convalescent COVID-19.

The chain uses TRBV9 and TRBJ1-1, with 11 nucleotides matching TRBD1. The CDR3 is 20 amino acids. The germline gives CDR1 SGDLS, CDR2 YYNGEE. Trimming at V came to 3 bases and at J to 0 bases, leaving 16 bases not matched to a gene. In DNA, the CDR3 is TGTGCCAGCAGCGCACCCTTAGACCGGGGACAGGGGGACCTGAACACTGAAGCTTTCTTT. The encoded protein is CASSAPLDRGQGDLNTEAFF. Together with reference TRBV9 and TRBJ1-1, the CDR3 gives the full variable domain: DSGVTQTPKHLITATGQRVTLRCSPRSGDLSVYWYQQSLDQGLQFLIQYYNGEERAKGNILERFSAQQFPDLHSELNLSSLELGDSALYFCASSAPLDRGQGDLNTEAFFGQGTRLTVV.

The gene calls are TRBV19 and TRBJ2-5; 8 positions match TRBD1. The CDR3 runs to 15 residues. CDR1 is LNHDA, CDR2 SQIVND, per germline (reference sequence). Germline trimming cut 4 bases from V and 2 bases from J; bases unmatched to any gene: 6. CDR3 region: CASSSGTGPQETQYF. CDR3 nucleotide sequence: TGTGCCAGTAGTAGTGGGACAGGCCCTCAAGAGACCCAGTACTTC.

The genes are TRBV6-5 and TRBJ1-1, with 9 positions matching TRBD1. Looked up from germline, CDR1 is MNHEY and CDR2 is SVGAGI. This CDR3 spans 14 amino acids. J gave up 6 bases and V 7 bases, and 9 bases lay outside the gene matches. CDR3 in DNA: TGTGCCAGCACCCGTATGGGACAGGGATCTGAAGCTTTCTTT. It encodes CASTRMGQGSEAFF.

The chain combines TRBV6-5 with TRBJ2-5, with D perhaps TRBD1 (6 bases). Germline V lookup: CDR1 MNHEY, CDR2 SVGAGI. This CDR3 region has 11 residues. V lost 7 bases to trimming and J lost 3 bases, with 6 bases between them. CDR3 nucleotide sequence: TGTGCCAGCACAGGGGAAGAGACCCAGTACTTC. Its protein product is CASTGEETQYF.

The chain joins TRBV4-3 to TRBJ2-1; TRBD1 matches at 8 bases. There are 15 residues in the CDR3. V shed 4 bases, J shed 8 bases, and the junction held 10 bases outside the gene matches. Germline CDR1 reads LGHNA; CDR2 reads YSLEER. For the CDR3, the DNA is TGCGCCAGCAGCCCGCGGACAGGGTTTGGCGATGAGCAGTTCTTC. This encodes CASSPRTGFGDEQFF.

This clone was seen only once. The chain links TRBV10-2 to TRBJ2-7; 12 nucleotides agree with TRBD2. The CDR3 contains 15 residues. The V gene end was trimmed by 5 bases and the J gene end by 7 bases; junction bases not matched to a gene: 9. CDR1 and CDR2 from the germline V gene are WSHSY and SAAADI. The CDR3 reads CASSTGLAGPVEQYF. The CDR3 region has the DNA TGCGCCAGCAGTACAGGACTAGCGGGGCCCGTTGAGCAGTACTTC.

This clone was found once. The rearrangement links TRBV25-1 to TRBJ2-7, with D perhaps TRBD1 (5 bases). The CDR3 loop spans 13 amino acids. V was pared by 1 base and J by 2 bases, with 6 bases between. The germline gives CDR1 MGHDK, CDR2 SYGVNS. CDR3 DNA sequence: TGTGCCAGCAGTGAATTGACAGCCTACGAGCAGTACTTC. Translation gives CASSELTAYEQYF.

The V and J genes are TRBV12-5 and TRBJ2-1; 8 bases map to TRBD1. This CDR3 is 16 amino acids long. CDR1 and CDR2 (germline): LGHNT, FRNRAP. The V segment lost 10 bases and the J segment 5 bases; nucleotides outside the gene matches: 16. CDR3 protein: CATTLPGTGANNEQFF. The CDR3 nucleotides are TGTGCTACTACCCTCCCCGGGACAGGAGCGAACAATGAGCAGTTCTTC.

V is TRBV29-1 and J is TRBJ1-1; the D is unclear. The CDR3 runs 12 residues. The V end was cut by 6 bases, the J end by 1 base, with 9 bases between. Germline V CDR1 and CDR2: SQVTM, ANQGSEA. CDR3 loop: CSVQNWNTEAFF. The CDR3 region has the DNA TGCAGCGTCCAAAACTGGAACACTGAAGCTTTCTTT.

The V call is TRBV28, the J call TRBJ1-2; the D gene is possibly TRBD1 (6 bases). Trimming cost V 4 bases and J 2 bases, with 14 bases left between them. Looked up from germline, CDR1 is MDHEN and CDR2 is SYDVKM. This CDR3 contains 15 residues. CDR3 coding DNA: TGTGCCAGCAGTTCTTACAGGGCCTCCAACTATGGCTACACCTTC. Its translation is CASSSYRASNYGYTF.

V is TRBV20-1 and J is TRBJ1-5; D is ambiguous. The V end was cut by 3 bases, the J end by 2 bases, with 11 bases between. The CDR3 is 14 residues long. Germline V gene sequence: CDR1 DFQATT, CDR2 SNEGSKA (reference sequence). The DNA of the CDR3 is TGCAGTGCTAGTCATGGTACGGGCAATCAGCCCCAGCATTTT. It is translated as CSASHGTGNQPQHF.

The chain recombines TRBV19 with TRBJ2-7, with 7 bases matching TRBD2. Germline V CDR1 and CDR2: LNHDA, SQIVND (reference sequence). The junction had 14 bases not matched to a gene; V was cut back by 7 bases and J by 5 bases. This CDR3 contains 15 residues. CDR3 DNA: TGTGCCAGTACAAAGGACTATCAGGCGGGGGACGAGCAGTACTTC. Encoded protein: CASTKDYQAGDEQYF.

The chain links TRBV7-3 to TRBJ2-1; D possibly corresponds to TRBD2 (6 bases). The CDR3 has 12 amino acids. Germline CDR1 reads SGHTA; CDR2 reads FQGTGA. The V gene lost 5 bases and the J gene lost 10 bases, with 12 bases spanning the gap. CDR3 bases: TGTGCCAGCAGCACCGTCCGGGGGGAGCAGTTCTTC. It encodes CASSTVRGEQFF.

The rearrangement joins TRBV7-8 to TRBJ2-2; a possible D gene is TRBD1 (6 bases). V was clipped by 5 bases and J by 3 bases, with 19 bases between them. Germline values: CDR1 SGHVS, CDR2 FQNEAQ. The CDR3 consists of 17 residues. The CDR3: CASSPSRGRQDTGELFF. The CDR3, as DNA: TGTGCCAGCAGCCCATCTCGGGGACGACAGGACACCGGGGAGCTGTTTTTT.

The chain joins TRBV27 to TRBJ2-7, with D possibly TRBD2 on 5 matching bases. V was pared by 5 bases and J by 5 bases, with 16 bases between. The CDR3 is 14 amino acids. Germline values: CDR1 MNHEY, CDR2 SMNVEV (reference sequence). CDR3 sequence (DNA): TGTGCCAGCAGTACCCTGGGGAGAGGGAACGAGCAGTACTTC. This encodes CASSTLGRGNEQYF.

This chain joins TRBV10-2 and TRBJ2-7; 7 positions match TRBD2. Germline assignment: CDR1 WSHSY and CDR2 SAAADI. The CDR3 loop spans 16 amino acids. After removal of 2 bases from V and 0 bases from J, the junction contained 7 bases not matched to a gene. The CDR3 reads CASSEPRDYHSYEQYF. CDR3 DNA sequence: TGCGCCAGCAGTGAGCCCCGGGACTACCACTCCTACGAGCAGTACTTC.

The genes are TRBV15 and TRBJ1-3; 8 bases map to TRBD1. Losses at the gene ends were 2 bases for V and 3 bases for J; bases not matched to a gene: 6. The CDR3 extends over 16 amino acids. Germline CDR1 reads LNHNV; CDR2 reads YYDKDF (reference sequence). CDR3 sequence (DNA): TGTGCCACCAGCAGACGAGGGACAGGCGGTGGAAACACCATATATTTT. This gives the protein CATSRRGTGGGNTIYF.

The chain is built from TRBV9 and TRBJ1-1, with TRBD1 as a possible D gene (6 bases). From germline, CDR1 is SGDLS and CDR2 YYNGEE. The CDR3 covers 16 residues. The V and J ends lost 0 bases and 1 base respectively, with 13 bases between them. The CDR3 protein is CASSVGQGKANTEAFF. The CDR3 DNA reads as TGTGCCAGCAGCGTAGGGCAGGGGAAGGCGAACACTGAAGCTTTCTTT.

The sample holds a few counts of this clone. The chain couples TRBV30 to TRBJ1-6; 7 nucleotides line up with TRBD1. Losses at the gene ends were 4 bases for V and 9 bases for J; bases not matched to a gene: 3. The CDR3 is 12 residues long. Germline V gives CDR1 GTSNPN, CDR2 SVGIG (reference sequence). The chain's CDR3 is CAWNRGSSPLHF. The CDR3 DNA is TGTGCCTGGAACAGGGGCAGTTCACCCCTCCACTTT.

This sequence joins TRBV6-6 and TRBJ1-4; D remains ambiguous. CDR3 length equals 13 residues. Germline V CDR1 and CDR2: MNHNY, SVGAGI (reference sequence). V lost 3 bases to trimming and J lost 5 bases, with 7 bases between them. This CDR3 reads CASSYAQNEKLFF. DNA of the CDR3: TGTGCCAGCAGTTATGCCCAGAATGAAAAACTGTTTTTT.

CDR3 residues: CASSTPFSGMLSNQPQHF. CDR3 nucleotide sequence: TGTGCCAGTAGTACCCCTTTTAGCGGAATGTTGAGCAATCAGCCCCAGCATTTT. The chain links TRBV19 to TRBJ1-5; D unclear. Trimming shortened V by 4 bases and J by 1 base, and 20 bases separated the two germline ends. Germline CDR1 LNHDA, CDR2 SQIVND (reference sequence). The length of the CDR3 is 18 residues.